This TCR beta chain was sequenced in a study of CXCR3-negative and CXCR3-positive naive CD8 T cells. The overall study: Per library, roughly 1.5 +/- 0.3 million reads; around 150 million TRB reads overall.

The CDR3 runs to 15 residues. CDR1 MNHEY and CDR2 SMNVEV come from the germline V gene (reference sequence). The TRB libraries of cDNA were built by UMI-labeled 5' RACE. Using the 5' RACE reads, TCRdb records one entry per CDR3 protein without DNA. This repertoire includes some 68,000 distinct CDR3 sequences. Whole-study findings and limits: When CXCR3-positive naive cells were set against CXCR3-negative naive cells, the former had more hydrophobic TRB CDR3s. Memory CD8+ cells showed much lower diversity, while both naive subsets were comparably high. Comparison of naive CXCR3-negative and CXCR3-positive cells revealed similar TRBV-TRBJ usage, while memory cells differed. From TRB CDR3 properties, TCR strength was inferred; surface CD5 did not differ between naive subsets.

Concerning this clonotype: Its antigen remains unidentified.

The sequenced sample consisted of naive CXCR3+ CD8+ T cells from blood. The subset is: CD45RO-CCR7+CD27+CD95- naive CD8+ T cells expressing CXCR3 (TNR3+). The chain links TRBV27 to TRBJ2-7; the TCRdb call, TRBD1, lacks DNA for checking. This receptor was obtained from a human donor in good health. Some clones in this sample may be carry-over from other donors' samples. The CDR3 spells CATQSGQGAVSEQYF.